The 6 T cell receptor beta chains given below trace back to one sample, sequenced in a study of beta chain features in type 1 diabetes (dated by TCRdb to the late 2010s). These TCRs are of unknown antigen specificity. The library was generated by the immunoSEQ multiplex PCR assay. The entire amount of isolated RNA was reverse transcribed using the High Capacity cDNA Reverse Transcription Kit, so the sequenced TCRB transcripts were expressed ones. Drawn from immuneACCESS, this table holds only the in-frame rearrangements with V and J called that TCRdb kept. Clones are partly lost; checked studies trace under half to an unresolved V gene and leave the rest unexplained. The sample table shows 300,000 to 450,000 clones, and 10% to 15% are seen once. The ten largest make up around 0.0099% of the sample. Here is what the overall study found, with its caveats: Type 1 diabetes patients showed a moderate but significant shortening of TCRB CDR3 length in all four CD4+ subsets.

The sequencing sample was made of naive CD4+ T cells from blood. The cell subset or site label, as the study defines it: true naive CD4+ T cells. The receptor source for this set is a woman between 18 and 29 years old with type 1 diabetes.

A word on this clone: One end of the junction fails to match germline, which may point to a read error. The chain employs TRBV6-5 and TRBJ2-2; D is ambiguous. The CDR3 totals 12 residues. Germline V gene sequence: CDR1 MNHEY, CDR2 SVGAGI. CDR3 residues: CASSHSAGELFF. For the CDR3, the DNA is TGTGCCAGCAGTCACTCCGCCGGGGAGCTGTTTTTT.

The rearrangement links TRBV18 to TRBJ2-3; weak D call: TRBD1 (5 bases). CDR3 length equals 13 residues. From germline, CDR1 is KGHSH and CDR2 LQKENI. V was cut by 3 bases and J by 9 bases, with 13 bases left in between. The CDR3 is CASSPEQAGTQYF. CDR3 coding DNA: TGTGCCAGCTCACCCGAACAGGCAGGGACGCAGTATTTT. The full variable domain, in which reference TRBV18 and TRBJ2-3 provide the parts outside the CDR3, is NAGVMQNPRHLVRRRGQEARLRCSPMKGHSHVYWYRQLPEEGLKFMVYLQKENIIDESGMPKERFSAEFPKEGPSILRIQQVVRGDSAAYFCASSPEQAGTQYFGPGTRLTVL.

CDR3 region: CASSQGRLTEAFF. Written as DNA, the CDR3 is TGTGCCAGCAGCCAAGGTCGGTTGACTGAAGCTTTCTTT. The chain is built from TRBV14 and TRBJ1-1; D not certain. Germline loops: CDR1 SGHDN, CDR2 FVKESK. CDR3 length equals 13 residues. Deletions cut 1 base from V and 5 bases from J, with 8 bases between.

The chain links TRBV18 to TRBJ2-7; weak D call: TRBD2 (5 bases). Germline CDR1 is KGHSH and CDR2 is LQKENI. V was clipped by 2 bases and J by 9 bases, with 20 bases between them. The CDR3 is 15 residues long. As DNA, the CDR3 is TGTGCCAGCTCACCAAAACAAGATACTACGAGCGGGCAGTACTTC. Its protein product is CASSPKQDTTSGQYF.

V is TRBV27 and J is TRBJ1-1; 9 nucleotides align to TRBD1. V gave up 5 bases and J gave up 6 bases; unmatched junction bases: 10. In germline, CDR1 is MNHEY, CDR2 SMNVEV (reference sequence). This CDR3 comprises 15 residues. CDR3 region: CASSAPGTGSPEAFF. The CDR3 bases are TGTGCCAGCAGTGCCCCCGGGACAGGGAGTCCTGAAGCTTTCTTT.

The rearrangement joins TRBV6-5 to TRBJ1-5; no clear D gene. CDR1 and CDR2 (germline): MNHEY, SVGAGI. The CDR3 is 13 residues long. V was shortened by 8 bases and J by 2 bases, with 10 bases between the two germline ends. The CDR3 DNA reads TGTGCCAGCGGGAGAGGAGGCAATCAGCCCCAGCATTTT. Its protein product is CASGRGGNQPQHF.